The present TCR beta chain was sequenced within a study of cytomegalovirus exposure and HLA in healthy donors. Overall study context: When 398 donors were genotyped, about 81% of them were found to fall in the Caucasian-associated ancestry cluster. The study's findings and limits: Association of a missense DCLRE1C variant with TCR beta V- and J-gene trimming was reported in a later analysis.

This clone was seen a handful of times. Its specificity is not known. The CDR3 loop spans 11 amino acids. Germline values: CDR1 SEHNR, CDR2 FQNEAQ (reference sequence). Trimming shortened V by 5 bases and J by 6 bases, and 7 bases separated the two germline ends. Use of 60 Vbeta and 13 Jbeta primers characterized the PCR. Sequencing was performed with immunoSEQ multiplex PCR; in TCRdb, only in-frame clones are kept and a portion is missing. Among roughly 150,000 clones, 80% were seen once, and the ten largest hold 2.2%. This TCR was recovered from a young man in good health and CMV-seronegative. The chain couples TRBV7-9 to TRBJ1-1; D is uncertain. The sample comprised PBMCs. CDR3 in amino acids: CASSVSPEAFF. The CDR3 region has the DNA TGTGCCAGCAGCGTCAGTCCTGAAGCTTTCTTT.